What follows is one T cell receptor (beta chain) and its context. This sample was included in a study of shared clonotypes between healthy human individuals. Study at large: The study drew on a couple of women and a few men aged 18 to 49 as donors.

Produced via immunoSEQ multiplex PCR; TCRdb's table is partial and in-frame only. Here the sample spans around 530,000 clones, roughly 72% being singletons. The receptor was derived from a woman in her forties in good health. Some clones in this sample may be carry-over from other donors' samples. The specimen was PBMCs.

For the CDR3, the DNA is TGTGCCAGCAGCACGCGGACTAGCCCGTACCAAGAGACCCAGTACTTC. It codes for CASSTRTSPYQETQYF. V usage is TRBV7-8 and J usage is TRBJ2-5; 8 positions match TRBD2. Germline trimming cut 5 bases from V and 0 bases from J; bases unmatched to any gene: 8. Germline-derived CDR1 and CDR2 are SGHVS and FQNEAQ. CDR3 length equals 16 residues.